This T cell receptor (beta chain) was observed in a study of blood T cell repertoires in COVID-19. TCRdb keeps only in-frame clones here, not all; method: immunoSEQ multiplex PCR. The profile shows about 160,000 clones, 70% to 90% of them singletons. CDR1 and CDR2 (germline): ENHRY, SYGVKD. The CDR3 has 16 amino acids. V lost 10 bases, J lost 1 base, and 13 bases stayed unmatched. The TCR originated in a man aged 40-55 years who had recovered from COVID-19. Sequencing used PBMCs or T cells enriched from blood (not recorded which). The chain has TRBV10-3 and TRBJ1-3; 7 bases line up with TRBD1. This chain's CDR3 is CATSLAGGNSGNTIYF. CDR3 coding DNA: TGTGCCACTTCCCTTGCAGGGGGTAATTCTGGAAACACCATATATTTT.